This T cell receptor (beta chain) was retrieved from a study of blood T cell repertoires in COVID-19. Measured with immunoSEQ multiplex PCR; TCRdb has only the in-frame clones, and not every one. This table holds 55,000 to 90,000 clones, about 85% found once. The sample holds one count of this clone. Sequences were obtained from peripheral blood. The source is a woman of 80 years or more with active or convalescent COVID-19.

The CDR3, as DNA: TGTGCCAGCAGCCAAGGAGACAACCGTTACAATGAGCAGTTCTTC. This encodes CASSQGDNRYNEQFF. The rearrangement links TRBV14 to TRBJ2-1, with D unresolved. The germline CDR1 and CDR2 sequences are SGHDN and FVKESK. V was pared by 1 base and J by 4 bases, with 11 bases between. The CDR3 sequence is 15 residues long.